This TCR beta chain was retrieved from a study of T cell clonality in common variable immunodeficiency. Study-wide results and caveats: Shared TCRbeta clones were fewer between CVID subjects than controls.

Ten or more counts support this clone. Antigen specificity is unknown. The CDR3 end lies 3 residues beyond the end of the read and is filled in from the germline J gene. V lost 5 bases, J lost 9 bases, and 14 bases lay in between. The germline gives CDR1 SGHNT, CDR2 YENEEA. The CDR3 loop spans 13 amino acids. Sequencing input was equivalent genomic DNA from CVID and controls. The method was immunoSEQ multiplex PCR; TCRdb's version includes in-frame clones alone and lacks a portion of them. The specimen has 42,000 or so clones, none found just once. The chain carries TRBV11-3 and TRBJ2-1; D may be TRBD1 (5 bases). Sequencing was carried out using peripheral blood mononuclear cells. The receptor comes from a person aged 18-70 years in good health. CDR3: CASSDNRGGEQFF. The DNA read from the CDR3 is TGTGCCAGCAGCGACAATAGGGGCGGTGAG.